Listed here are 28 T cell receptor beta chains from one sample, sequenced in a study of cytomegalovirus exposure and HLA in healthy donors. Amplification used 60 Vbeta primers and 13 Jbeta primers. Clones were sequenced by immunoSEQ multiplex PCR, and TCRdb holds only the in-frame ones, with some missing. The profile covers roughly 120,000 clones, with around 85% appearing a single time and 6.2% taken by the ten largest. Material: PBMCs. The receptors here all came from a man between 25 and 39 years old in good health and CMV-seropositive.

V and J are TRBV14 and TRBJ2-2; tentatively, D is TRBD2 (6 bases). The CDR3 sequence is 14 residues long. The germline V and J ends were trimmed by 4 bases and 3 bases, with 9 bases remaining between them. Per the germline V gene, CDR1 is SGHDN and CDR2 is FVKESK. CDR3 nucleotide sequence: TGTGCCAGCAGCCCTGCGGGGTACACCGGGGAGCTGTTTTTT. The encoded protein is CASSPAGYTGELFF.

The chain links TRBV11-3 to TRBJ2-3; 9 bases align to TRBD1. This CDR3 contains 18 residues. The germline V gene has CDR1 SGHNT and CDR2 YENEEA. Trimming took 1 base from V and 0 from J; bases not matched to a gene: 8. CDR3 loop: CASSLGPGDRDSTDTQYF. As DNA, the CDR3 is TGTGCCAGCAGCTTAGGGCCTGGGGACAGGGATAGCACAGATACGCAGTATTTT. Using reference TRBV11-3 and TRBJ2-3 for the parts outside the CDR3, the full variable domain is EAGVVQSPRYKIIEKKQPVAFWCNPISGHNTLYWYLQNLGQGPELLIRYENEEAVDDSQLPKDRFSAERLKGVDSTLKIQPAELGDSAVYLCASSLGPGDRDSTDTQYFGPGTRLTVL.

The chain has TRBV10-3 and TRBJ2-7, with D possibly matching TRBD1 (6 bases). Trimming cost V 7 bases and J 9 bases, with 16 bases left between them. The germline CDR1 and CDR2 sequences are ENHRY and SYGVKD. The CDR3 is 12 residues long. The CDR3: CAIMGTGTGQYF. CDR3 DNA: TGTGCCATCATGGGTACAGGGACGGGGCAGTACTTC.

This rearrangement joins TRBV11-2 to TRBJ1-6; 9 bases are shared with TRBD1. This CDR3 spans 17 amino acids. Trimming took 0 bases from V and 5 from J; bases not matched to a gene: 5. Germline loops: CDR1 SGHAT, CDR2 FQNNGV. CDR3 sequence: CASSLDGGTGNNSPLHF. The CDR3 DNA follows: TGTGCCAGCAGCTTAGATGGCGGGACAGGGAATAATTCACCCCTCCACTTT.

A few counts support this clone. The rearrangement joins TRBV5-1 to TRBJ2-7, with TRBD1 matching 9 bases. CDR1 and CDR2 (germline): SGHRS, YFSETQ. V dropped 4 bases and J dropped 5; count of bases not matched to a gene: 4. The CDR3 loop spans 13 amino acids. CDR3 residues: CASSPGQGDEQYF. Written as DNA, the CDR3 is TGCGCCAGCAGCCCGGGACAGGGTGACGAGCAGTACTTC.

V is TRBV27 and J is TRBJ2-7; D ambiguous. CDR3 size: 15 residues. Germline CDR1 reads MNHEY; CDR2 reads SMNVEV (reference sequence). V lost 0 bases and J lost 0, with 9 bases in between. The CDR3 reads CASSLSEPLSYEQYF. The CDR3 DNA reads TGTGCCAGCAGTTTATCGGAGCCACTCTCCTACGAGCAGTACTTC.

This clone was recorded once. The V call is TRBV5-6, the J call TRBJ2-1; 9 bases line up with TRBD1. The CDR3 has 15 amino acids. The V segment lost 4 bases and the J segment 3 bases; nucleotides outside the gene matches: 5. Germline CDR1 SGHDT, CDR2 YYEEEE. The CDR3 loop is CASSIGQGFYNEQFF. The CDR3 nucleotides read TGTGCCAGCAGCATAGGACAGGGGTTCTACAATGAGCAGTTCTTC.

The chain links TRBV18 to TRBJ1-6; D is possibly TRBD1 (5 bases). Germline-derived CDR1 and CDR2 are KGHSH and LQKENI. The CDR3 extends over 17 amino acids. The V and J ends lost 3 bases and 9 bases respectively, with 21 bases between them. CDR3 bases: TGTGCCAGCTCACCGTCAGCCGGCGGGGGAAAGACTTCACCCCTCCACTTT. It specifies CASSPSAGGGKTSPLHF.

The V gene is TRBV29-1, the J gene TRBJ1-1, with D maybe TRBD1 (6 bases). V lost 6 bases to trimming and J lost 7 bases, with 15 bases between them. The CDR3 sequence is 12 residues long. CDR1 SQVTM and CDR2 ANQGSEA come from the germline V gene. CDR3 protein: CSVQTRTDEAFF. DNA of the CDR3: TGCAGCGTGCAAACGAGGACAGATGAAGCTTTCTTT. Supplemented by reference TRBV29-1 and TRBJ1-1, the full variable domain reads SAVISQKPSRDICQRGTSLTIQCQVDSQVTMMFWYRQQPGQSLTLIATANQGSEATYESGFVIDKFPISRPNLTFSTLTVSNMSPEDSSIYLCSVQTRTDEAFFGQGTRLTVV.

The genes are TRBV30 and TRBJ2-5, with 9 positions matching TRBD2. Germline CDR1 is GTSNPN and CDR2 is SVGIG (reference sequence). This CDR3 comprises 16 residues. With 2 bases clipped from V and 3 bases from J, the junction kept 10 bases outside the gene matches. CDR3 sequence reads: CAWSPLLKRGEETQYF. The CDR3 region has the DNA TGTGCCTGGAGTCCCCTCCTTAAGCGGGGGGAAGAGACCCAGTACTTC.

The CDR3 nucleotides read TGTGCCAGCAGCCCCGGGACTACTTACTACGAGCAGTACTTC. Its protein is CASSPGTTYYEQYF. The rearrangement links TRBV7-9 to TRBJ2-5, with 7 bases identical to TRBD2. The end of the DNA is better explained by TRBJ2-7, so the J call may be wrong. The CDR3 length is 14 residues. CDR1 SEHNR and CDR2 FQNEAQ come from the germline V gene (reference sequence).

The chain combines TRBV2 with TRBJ2-3; TRBD2 matches at 9 bases. Germline V gene data show CDR1 as SNHLY and CDR2 as FYNNEI. The length of the CDR3 is 14 residues. Trimming cost V 5 bases and J 1 base; bases outside gene matches: 1. For the CDR3, the DNA is TGTGCCAGCAGTCGGACTAGCGGCACAGATACGCAGTATTTT. Amino acid sequence: CASSRTSGTDTQYF.

V usage is TRBV5-1 and J usage is TRBJ2-1; a possible D gene is TRBD2 (7 bases). Trimming shortened V by 0 bases and J by 8 bases, and 15 bases separated the two germline ends. Germline V lookup: CDR1 SGHRS, CDR2 YFSETQ. CDR3 length: 15 amino acids. This CDR3 reads CASSLGQGGRDEQFF. CDR3 bases: TGCGCCAGCAGCTTGGGGCAAGGGGGGAGGGATGAGCAGTTCTTC. Looking up the rest from reference TRBV5-1 and TRBJ2-1 gives the full variable domain: KAGVTQTPRYLIKTRGQQVTLSCSPISGHRSVSWYQQTPGQGLQFLFEYFSETQRNKGNFPGRFSGRQFSNSRSEMNVSTLELGDSALYLCASSLGQGGRDEQFFGPGTRLTVL.

CDR3 loop: CASSLLGQVSYNEQFF. The CDR3 DNA is TGTGCCAGCAGCTTGCTGGGACAGGTCTCCTACAATGAGCAGTTCTTC. V gene TRBV7-3 combines with J gene TRBJ2-1; 8 nucleotides match TRBD1. CDR3 size: 16 residues. Germline V gene lookup returns CDR1 SGHTA and CDR2 FQGTGA. V lost 3 bases, J lost 0 bases, and 4 bases stayed unmatched. Supplemented by reference TRBV7-3 and TRBJ2-1, the full variable domain reads GAGVSQTPSNKVTEKGKYVELRCDPISGHTALYWYRQSLGQGPEFLIYFQGTGAADDSGLPNDRFFAVRPEGSVSTLKIQRTERGDSAVYLCASSLLGQVSYNEQFFGPGTRLTVL.

This clone was picked up one time. The chain couples TRBV11-3 to TRBJ2-7, with D unclear. Germline CDR1 SGHNT, CDR2 YENEEA. V was pared by 0 bases and J by 7 bases, with 10 bases between. This CDR3 contains 13 residues. CDR3 coding DNA: TGTGCCAGCAGCTTAGAGGTGGAACAGGAGCAGTACTTC. Amino acid sequence: CASSLEVEQEQYF.

The chain links TRBV19 to TRBJ2-3, with 9 bases matching TRBD2. The V gene's germline CDR1 is LNHDA and CDR2 SQIVND (reference sequence). Unmatched junction bases numbered 11, after V lost 10 bases and J lost 6 bases. The CDR3 covers 14 residues. This CDR3 is CATGWGGGADTQYF. DNA of the CDR3: TGTGCCACGGGGTGGGGCGGGGGGGCTGATACGCAGTATTTT. Filled out from reference TRBV19 and TRBJ2-3, the complete variable domain reads DGGITQSPKYLFRKEGQNVTLSCEQNLNHDAMYWYRQDPGQGLRLIYYSQIVNDFQKGDIAEGYSVSREKKESFPLTVTSAQKNPTAFYLCATGWGGGADTQYFGPGTRLTVL.

This clone was seen a few times. The chain combines TRBV5-5 with TRBJ1-2, with a weak D call TRBD1 (6 bases). This CDR3 region has 15 residues. V lost 4 bases and J 8 bases, leaving 21 bases between the germline ends. CDR1 is SGHKS, CDR2 YYEKEE, per germline (reference sequence). The CDR3 DNA is TGTGCCAGCAGCCCCCCGGACAGTCTCGGGGAGGGCTACACCTTC. Translation gives CASSPPDSLGEGYTF.

This clone was recorded a few times. The chain has TRBV7-2 and TRBJ1-2; TRBD1 is a possible D gene (5 bases). The CDR3 is 15 residues long. Between the trimmed V and J ends, which lost 0 bases and 4 bases, there was a span of 12 bases. The germline gives CDR1 SGHTA, CDR2 FQGNSA. This chain's CDR3 is CASSLAQGTGYGYTF. Written as DNA, the CDR3 is TGTGCCAGCAGCTTAGCGCAAGGGACTGGCTATGGCTACACCTTC.

This clone has just one count. V and J are TRBV7-9 and TRBJ2-2; D uncertain. The germline gives CDR1 SEHNR, CDR2 FQNEAQ (reference sequence). V was clipped by 2 bases and J by 0 bases, with 10 bases between them. This CDR3 has 16 amino acids. Here the CDR3 reads CASSLRGPSNTGELFF. CDR3 coding DNA: TGTGCCAGCAGCTTACGTGGGCCGTCGAACACCGGGGAGCTGTTTTTT.

This clone was seen only a few times. V and J are TRBV5-6 and TRBJ1-4, with D unresolved. The CDR3 runs 19 residues. CDR1 and CDR2 from the germline V gene are SGHDT and YYEEEE. V lost 0 bases to trimming and J lost 2 bases, with 20 bases between them. The CDR3 sequence is CASSLGGLRSGRTNEKLFF. The CDR3 DNA sequence: TGTGCCAGCAGCTTGGGCGGACTTCGATCGGGTAGGACTAATGAAAAACTGTTTTTT.

The chain joins TRBV7-9 to TRBJ2-5; D perhaps matches TRBD2 (5 bases). V was clipped by 1 base and J by 5 bases, with 8 bases between them. Germline V CDR1 and CDR2: SEHNR, FQNEAQ (reference sequence). This CDR3 spans 13 amino acids. CDR3 nucleotides: TGTGCCAGCAGCTTAGTTGGCGGGGAGACCCAGTACTTC. Translated: CASSLVGGETQYF.

This chain joins TRBV7-9 and TRBJ1-4; 7 nucleotides line up with TRBD1. V shed 1 base, J shed 8 bases, and the junction held 10 bases outside the gene matches. CDR1 and CDR2 from the germline V gene are SEHNR and FQNEAQ (reference sequence). The CDR3 totals 16 residues. In nucleotides, the CDR3 is TGTGCCAGCAGCTTAGACAGGGGAAAGGTGGGAGAAAAACTGTTTTTT. It translates to CASSLDRGKVGEKLFF.

The V gene is TRBV2, the J gene TRBJ1-2; TRBD1 matches at 11 bases. Trimming cost V 4 bases and J 4 bases; bases outside gene matches: 5. CDR1 and CDR2 (germline): SNHLY, FYNNEI. The CDR3 extends over 15 amino acids. CDR3 in amino acids: CASSVDRGRGYGYTF. CDR3 bases: TGTGCCAGCAGTGTGGACAGGGGGCGAGGCTATGGCTACACCTTC. The full variable domain, rest sourced from reference TRBV2 and TRBJ1-2, is EPEVTQTPSHQVTQMGQEVILRCVPISNHLYFYWYRQILGQKVEFLVSFYNNEISEKSEIFDDQFSVERPDGSNFTLKIRSTKLEDSAMYFCASSVDRGRGYGYTFGSGTRLTVV.

This chain joins TRBV4-3 and TRBJ1-1; D perhaps matches TRBD1 (5 bases). The CDR3 runs to 17 residues. V was pared by 1 base and J by 2 bases, with 17 bases between. The germline CDR1 and CDR2 sequences are LGHNA and YSLEER. The CDR3 sequence: CASSQGITVGLNTEAFF. The CDR3 coding sequence is TGCGCCAGCAGCCAAGGAATAACCGTGGGGCTAAACACTGAAGCTTTCTTT.

The CDR3 region is CASSYSVGTGTEAFF. For the CDR3, the DNA is TGTGCCAGCAGTTACTCCGTAGGGACAGGCACTGAAGCTTTCTTT. The chain carries TRBV6-6 and TRBJ1-1; 8 bases are shared with TRBD1. V gave up 0 bases and J gave up 4 bases; unmatched junction bases: 4. This CDR3 is built from 15 residues. Germline CDR1 MNHNY, CDR2 SVGAGI (reference sequence).

CDR3 coding DNA: TGCGCCAGCAGTTTACAGGCGAACACCGGGGAGCTGTTTTTT. Protein product: CASSLQANTGELFF. This chain joins TRBV10-2 and TRBJ2-2; D perhaps matches TRBD1 (5 bases). Germline V gives CDR1 WSHSY, CDR2 SAAADI. The CDR3 has 14 residues. With 5 bases removed from V and 0 bases from J, the gap between germline ends came to 7 bases.

CDR3 in DNA: TGTGCCAGCAGTTACTTGGGGCGGGAAGCTTTCTTT. It codes for CASSYLGREAFF. The gene calls are TRBV6-6 and TRBJ1-1, with a possible D match to TRBD1 (5 bases). V was clipped by 1 base and J by 8 bases, with 8 bases between them. The length of the CDR3 is 12 residues. From germline, CDR1 is MNHNY and CDR2 SVGAGI (reference sequence).

The rearrangement uses TRBV7-9 and TRBJ1-1, with D perhaps TRBD1 (5 bases). This CDR3 has 15 residues. CDR1 and CDR2 from the germline V gene are SEHNR and FQNEAQ (reference sequence). The V and J ends lost 6 bases and 4 bases respectively, with 18 bases between them. CDR3 bases: TGTGCCAGCAGGCTAAGGGGAGGGGCGAGCACTGAAGCTTTCTTT. It codes for CASRLRGGASTEAFF.